A selection of T cell receptor beta chains follows, all from one sample in a study of cytomegalovirus exposure and HLA in healthy donors. Using immunoSEQ multiplex PCR, the repertoire was profiled, and TCRdb retains in-frame clones only, with some absent. Of under 200,000 clones in the sample, approximately 80% were seen once. Specimen: PBMCs. These receptors originate from a man between 25 and 39 years old in good health and CMV-seronegative. The CDR3 runs from the conserved cysteine through the conserved F or W. The order of the fields is J gene, D gene, clone size, V gene, CDR3 protein, CDR3 DNA. The D gene is left open where the match is weak. Size is stated for part of the rows, as once, few or many counts, or as a class when the clone is expanded.

j_gene: TRBJ2-2
d_gene: .
abundance: .
v_gene: TRBV14
CDR3aa: CASSQRRGTGELFF
CDR3nt: TGTGCCAGCAGCCAGCGCAGGGGTACCGGGGAGCTGTTTTTT

j_gene: TRBJ2-7
d_gene: .
abundance: .
v_gene: TRBV6-5
CDR3aa: CASSYRGYHEQYF
CDR3nt: TGTGCCAGCAGTTACAGGGGTTATCACGAGCAGTACTTC

j_gene: TRBJ1-3
d_gene: .
abundance: once
v_gene: TRBV28
CDR3aa: CASTSGVSGNTIYF
CDR3nt: TGTGCCAGCACTTCCGGAGTCTCTGGAAACACCATATATTTT

j_gene: TRBJ2-1
d_gene: TRBD1
abundance: .
v_gene: TRBV29-1
CDR3aa: CTVKQGASPGNEQFF
CDR3nt: TGCACCGTCAAACAGGGGGCCTCCCCAGGCAATGAGCAGTTCTTC

j_gene: TRBJ2-2
d_gene: .
abundance: .
v_gene: TRBV7-2
CDR3aa: CASSKGLTTGELFF
CDR3nt: TGTGCCAGCAGCAAAGGACTTACCACCGGGGAGCTGTTTTTT

j_gene: TRBJ2-5
d_gene: .
abundance: .
v_gene: TRBV29-1
CDR3aa: CSVEEGLRETQYF
CDR3nt: TGCAGCGTTGAAGAAGGACTACGGGAGACCCAGTACTTC

j_gene: TRBJ1-5
d_gene: .
abundance: .
v_gene: TRBV30
CDR3aa: CAWSVQALNQPQHF
CDR3nt: TGTGCCTGGAGTGTACAGGCACTCAATCAGCCCCAGCATTTT

j_gene: TRBJ1-5
d_gene: TRBD1
abundance: .
v_gene: TRBV2
CDR3aa: CASSEWSMGQGVQPQHF
CDR3nt: TGTGCCAGCAGTGAATGGAGTATGGGACAGGGAGTTCAGCCCCAGCATTTT

j_gene: TRBJ2-7
d_gene: TRBD2
abundance: .
v_gene: TRBV11-2
CDR3aa: CASSLRLAGRKTYEQYF
CDR3nt: TGTGCCAGCAGCCTGCGACTAGCGGGGAGAAAAACGTACGAGCAGTACTTC

j_gene: TRBJ2-7
d_gene: TRBD1
abundance: .
v_gene: TRBV6-5
CDR3aa: CASSYRGQGHYEQYF
CDR3nt: TGTGCCAGCAGTTATAGGGGACAGGGCCACTACGAGCAGTACTTC

j_gene: TRBJ2-7
d_gene: TRBD1
abundance: .
v_gene: TRBV27
CDR3aa: CASSPSAGTGSHEQYF
CDR3nt: TGTGCCAGCAGTCCCTCCGCCGGGACAGGGAGCCACGAGCAGTACTTC

j_gene: TRBJ1-4
d_gene: TRBD1
abundance: few
v_gene: TRBV7-2
CDR3aa: CASSRQQGAGEKLFF
CDR3nt: TGTGCCAGCAGCCGGCAACAGGGGGCGGGTGAAAAACTGTTTTTT

j_gene: TRBJ2-7
d_gene: .
abundance: .
v_gene: TRBV5-6
CDR3aa: CASSLGAEQYF
CDR3nt: TGTGCCAGCAGCTTGGGGGCCGAGCAGTACTTC

j_gene: TRBJ2-1
d_gene: .
abundance: .
v_gene: TRBV9
CDR3aa: CASSVGAAGALGEQFF
CDR3nt: TGTGCCAGCAGCGTAGGAGCAGCGGGTGCTCTGGGTGAGCAGTTCTTC

j_gene: TRBJ1-5
d_gene: .
abundance: .
v_gene: TRBV10-2
CDR3aa: CASSESWAGYQPQHF
CDR3nt: TGCGCCAGCAGTGAGTCGTGGGCAGGGTATCAGCCCCAGCATTTT

j_gene: TRBJ2-5
d_gene: TRBD2
abundance: .
v_gene: TRBV5-6
CDR3aa: CASSLAWTSLETQYF
CDR3nt: TGTGCCAGCAGCTTGGCCTGGACTAGCTTAGAGACCCAGTACTTC

j_gene: TRBJ2-2
d_gene: .
abundance: .
v_gene: TRBV11-1
CDR3aa: CASSLPFTGELFF
CDR3nt: TGTGCCAGCAGCCTACCTTTCACCGGGGAGCTGTTTTTT

j_gene: TRBJ2-7
d_gene: TRBD1
abundance: .
v_gene: TRBV10-3
CDR3aa: CATISDRGLEQYF
CDR3nt: TGTGCCACCATAAGCGACAGGGGGCTTGAGCAGTACTTC

j_gene: TRBJ2-3
d_gene: TRBD2
abundance: .
v_gene: TRBV29-1
CDR3aa: CSVEGTSGRVGTQYF
CDR3nt: TGCAGCGTTGAGGGCACTAGCGGGAGGGTGGGGACGCAGTATTTT

j_gene: TRBJ2-6
d_gene: .
abundance: .
v_gene: TRBV18
CDR3aa: CASSLHVSGANVLTF
CDR3nt: TGTGCCAGCTCACTACATGTCTCTGGGGCCAACGTCCTGACTTTC

j_gene: TRBJ1-2
d_gene: .
abundance: .
v_gene: TRBV6-6
CDR3aa: CASSSEGNYGYTF
CDR3nt: TGTGCCAGCAGTTCCGAGGGAAACTATGGCTACACCTTC

j_gene: TRBJ1-2
d_gene: TRBD1
abundance: .
v_gene: TRBV7-9
CDR3aa: CSSSPEGQFLLNYGYTF
CDR3nt: TGTTCCAGCAGCCCCGAGGGACAGTTCTTACTCAACTATGGCTACACCTTC

j_gene: TRBJ2-2
d_gene: TRBD2
abundance: .
v_gene: TRBV5-1
CDR3aa: CASSLSIAGGLPGELFF
CDR3nt: TGCGCCAGCAGCTTGTCAATAGCGGGGGGGCTCCCCGGGGAGCTGTTTTTT

j_gene: TRBJ2-3
d_gene: TRBD1
abundance: .
v_gene: TRBV6-5
CDR3aa: CASSPGTGSLDTQYF
CDR3nt: TGTGCCAGCAGCCCCGGGACAGGGTCTTTAGATACGCAGTATTTT

j_gene: TRBJ1-2
d_gene: .
abundance: once
v_gene: TRBV18
CDR3aa: CASSPALGGDYGYTF
CDR3nt: TGTGCCAGCTCACCAGCCCTCGGGGGAGATTATGGCTACACCTTC

j_gene: TRBJ2-1
d_gene: TRBD1
abundance: .
v_gene: TRBV5-1
CDR3aa: CASSRDRGPNEQFF
CDR3nt: TGCGCCAGCAGCCGGGACAGGGGGCCGAATGAGCAGTTCTTC

j_gene: TRBJ2-3
d_gene: .
abundance: .
v_gene: TRBV7-3
CDR3aa: CASSQTGGTDTQYF
CDR3nt: TGTGCCAGCAGCCAGACCGGGGGCACAGATACGCAGTATTTT

j_gene: TRBJ2-7
d_gene: TRBD2
abundance: .
v_gene: TRBV29-1
CDR3aa: CSVAPSGSGYEQYF
CDR3nt: TGCAGCGTAGCACCCAGCGGGAGTGGGTACGAGCAGTACTTC

j_gene: TRBJ1-3
d_gene: TRBD1
abundance: .
v_gene: TRBV30
CDR3aa: CAWSGPGQRGGNTIYF
CDR3nt: TGTGCCTGGAGTGGGCCGGGACAGCGAGGCGGAAACACCATATATTTT

j_gene: TRBJ2-3
d_gene: TRBD2
abundance: .
v_gene: TRBV9
CDR3aa: CASSTQAGSTDTQYF
CDR3nt: TGTGCCAGCAGCACCCAAGCGGGAAGCACAGATACGCAGTATTTT

j_gene: TRBJ1-3
d_gene: TRBD1
abundance: .
v_gene: TRBV6-1
CDR3aa: CASSKGTGPRNTIYF
CDR3nt: TGTGCCAGCAGTAAGGGGACAGGGCCACGAAACACCATATATTTT